The TCR beta chain described here comes from a study of CD4+ T cells in melanoma. The table came from immunoSEQ multiplex PCR; TCRdb's copy has only in-frame clones and leaves some out. The data show 11,000 or so clones, 55% to 75% seen once. Trimming took 8 bases from V and 1 from J; bases not matched to a gene: 4. The V gene's germline CDR1 is SGHTA and CDR2 FQGNSA. There are 13 residues in the CDR3. Comments on this clone: As yet, its antigen is unknown.

Findings and limits, study-wide: CD8+ T cell, macrophage and B cell function reportedly correlated with neoantigen-specific CD4+ T cells. In melanoma, neoantigen-specific CD4+ T cells reportedly differed in differentiation state.

The receptor was isolated from a human donor with melanoma. V and J are TRBV7-2 and TRBJ1-1; TRBD1 aligns across 7 bases. The sample comprised cells from a culture (not recorded whether cultured in vitro). The CDR3 reads CASCRDRNTEAFF. In nucleotides, the CDR3 is TGTGCCAGCTGTCGGGACAGGAACACTGAAGCTTTCTTT.